These 32 T cell receptor beta chains share one sample of origin, sequenced in a study of blood T cell repertoires in COVID-19. Assay: immunoSEQ multiplex PCR; the TCRdb copy retains only in-frame clones and omits some. The sample shows roughly 80,000 clones, around nine tenths of them seen only once. Sequencing used peripheral blood. These receptors all come from a man between 45 and 60 years old with active COVID-19.

This chain connects TRBV28 to TRBJ1-6; a possible D gene is TRBD1 (6 bases). V lost 8 bases and J lost 10, with 9 bases in between. This CDR3 is built from 11 residues. CDR1 is MDHEN and CDR2 is SYDVKM in the germline V gene. The CDR3 DNA sequence: TGTGCCAGCTCGGACAGATCACCCCTCCACTTT. It yields the protein CASSDRSPLHF.

The rearrangement links TRBV12-3 or TRBV12-4 to TRBJ1-2, with 11 nucleotides matching TRBD1. V lost 9 bases to trimming and J lost 3 bases; unmatched junction nucleotides: 3. The CDR3 covers 13 residues. For the CDR3, the DNA is TGTGCCAGGGACAGGGGGCCTGACTATGGCTACACCTTC. Amino acids: CARDRGPDYGYTF.

The CDR3 DNA follows: TGTGCCAGCAGCACAACAGGGGAAGGGTATGGCTACACCTTC. Amino acid sequence: CASSTTGEGYGYTF. This chain uses TRBV21-1 with TRBJ1-2; the D segment call TRBD1 is taken from the table without a DNA check. TRBV21-1 constitutes a pseudogene. This CDR3 has 14 amino acids.

In DNA form, the CDR3 reads TGTGCCAGCAGACGGACAGGGGGAGGTCAAGAGACCCAGTACTTC. Protein: CASRRTGGGQETQYF. The V gene is TRBV2, the J gene TRBJ2-5, with 10 nucleotides matching TRBD1. V dropped 6 bases and J dropped 2; count of bases not matched to a gene: 6. Germline values: CDR1 SNHLY, CDR2 FYNNEI. The CDR3 covers 15 residues. Combining the CDR3 with reference TRBV2 and TRBJ2-5 gives the whole variable domain EPEVTQTPSHQVTQMGQEVILRCVPISNHLYFYWYRQILGQKVEFLVSFYNNEISEKSEIFDDQFSVERPDGSNFTLKIRSTKLEDSAMYFCASRRTGGGQETQYFGPGTRLLVL.

J is TRBJ1-2 and V is TRBV5-1, with D uncertain. This CDR3 region has 12 residues. The germline CDR1 and CDR2 sequences are SGHRS and YFSETQ. With 4 bases removed from V and 2 bases from J, the gap between germline ends came to 6 bases. The CDR3 protein is CASSQANYGYTF. The DNA of the CDR3 is TGCGCCAGCAGCCAAGCAAACTATGGCTACACCTTC.

The V and J genes are TRBV28 and TRBJ1-2; D is perhaps TRBD1 (6 bases). V lost 5 bases and J 4 bases, leaving 14 bases between the germline ends. Germline V gene lookup returns CDR1 MDHEN and CDR2 SYDVKM. This CDR3 is built from 14 residues. The CDR3 bases are TGTGCCAGCAGTCTCTCGGGGGGCGGCTATGGCTACACCTTC. Translated: CASSLSGGGYGYTF.

This CDR3 reads CASSIDYRATNEKLFF. CDR3 bases: TGTGCCAGTAGTATAGACTACAGAGCAACTAATGAAAAACTGTTTTTT. The J gene is TRBJ1-4, the V gene TRBV19; D gene uncertain. This CDR3 spans 16 amino acids. Trimming removed 0 bases at V and 0 bases at J, with 8 bases between. Germline V CDR1 and CDR2: LNHDA, SQIVND (reference sequence).

The chain joins TRBV2 to TRBJ2-2; TRBD2 matches at 7 bases. This CDR3 region has 16 residues. CDR1 SNHLY and CDR2 FYNNEI come from the germline V gene. After removal of 3 bases from V and 6 bases from J, the junction contained 10 bases not matched to a gene. CDR3 protein: CASSEQGGSVAGELFF. CDR3 nucleotides: TGTGCCAGCAGTGAGCAAGGCGGGAGCGTGGCCGGGGAGCTGTTTTTT.

The chain employs TRBV6-5 and TRBJ1-4; no firm D call. CDR3 size: 14 residues. The germline V and J ends were trimmed by 2 bases and 8 bases, with 12 bases remaining between them. CDR1 is MNHEY, CDR2 SVGAGI, per germline. CDR3 nucleotides: TGTGCCAGCAGTTACGAATTCAGTAGCGAAAAACTGTTTTTT. Amino acid sequence: CASSYEFSSEKLFF.

The V and J genes are TRBV7-2 and TRBJ1-1; 8 bases are a match to TRBD1. The CDR3 has 15 residues. The germline gives CDR1 SGHTA, CDR2 FQGNSA. V lost 2 bases, J lost 4 bases, and 6 bases stayed unmatched. This CDR3 reads CASSLSRTGSTEAFF. Written as DNA, the CDR3 is TGTGCCAGCAGCTTATCCCGGACAGGGAGCACTGAAGCTTTCTTT.

The J gene is TRBJ2-3, the V gene TRBV21-1; the D segment call TRBD1 is taken from the table without a DNA check. TRBV21-1 is a known pseudogene. The CDR3 has 22 amino acids. The CDR3 reads CASSKRRDRGRWNRSSTDTQYF. As DNA, the CDR3 is TGTGCCAGCAGCAAAAGGCGGGACAGGGGTCGATGGAACCGTTCTAGCACAGATACGCAGTATTTT.

V gene TRBV7-2 combines with J gene TRBJ1-3, with D possibly matching TRBD1 (6 bases). The CDR3 has 16 residues. Germline CDR1 is SGHTA and CDR2 is FQGNSA. Between the trimmed V and J ends, which lost 4 bases and 0 bases, there was a span of 13 bases. For the CDR3, the DNA is TGTGCCAGCAGCTGGGGGGGGGCACACTCTGGAAACACCATATATTTT. This translates into CASSWGGAHSGNTIYF. Full variable domain (remainder filled in from reference TRBV7-2 and TRBJ1-3): GAGVSQSPSNKVTEKGKDVELRCDPISGHTALYWYRQSLGQGLEFLIYFQGNSAPDKSGLPSDRFSAERTGGSVSTLTIQRTQQEDSAVYLCASSWGGAHSGNTIYFGEGSWLTVV.

The rearrangement links TRBV30 to TRBJ1-5; 9 nucleotides align to TRBD1. This CDR3 contains 14 residues. Per germline, CDR1 GTSNPN and CDR2 SVGIG (reference sequence). J lost 1 base, V lost 3 bases, and 1 base had no gene match. The CDR3 sequence is CAWRGQGSNQPQHF. The DNA for the CDR3 is TGTGCCTGGAGAGGACAGGGGAGCAATCAGCCCCAGCATTTT.

The V call is TRBV18, the J call TRBJ1-4, with 9 bases aligning to TRBD1. The ends lost 3 bases at V and 8 bases at J; junction bases unmatched: 7. Germline assignment: CDR1 KGHSH and CDR2 LQKENI. The CDR3 is 15 residues long. The DNA for the CDR3 is TGTGCCAGCTCACCCCCGACAGGGGGTGAAGAAAAACTGTTTTTT. Its protein is CASSPPTGGEEKLFF.

This clone was observed a single time. This chain uses TRBV7-2 with TRBJ1-1, with D possibly matching TRBD1 (5 bases). Germline CDR1 and CDR2: SGHTA and FQGNSA. V was shortened by 4 bases and J by 3 bases, with 12 bases between the two germline ends. The CDR3 consists of 14 residues. CDR3 bases: TGTGCCAGCAGCTACCGGGGGAGCTACACTGAAGCTTTCTTT. Residues: CASSYRGSYTEAFF.

The chain employs TRBV2 and TRBJ2-3; D might be TRBD1 (6 bases). With 5 bases removed from V and 0 bases from J, the gap between germline ends came to 12 bases. CDR3 size: 15 residues. CDR1 is SNHLY and CDR2 is FYNNEI in the germline V gene. CDR3 region: CASSIQGPSTDTQYF. The CDR3 nucleotides read TGTGCCAGCAGTATACAGGGACCTAGCACAGATACGCAGTATTTT. The whole variable domain, remainder taken from reference TRBV2 and TRBJ2-3, is EPEVTQTPSHQVTQMGQEVILRCVPISNHLYFYWYRQILGQKVEFLVSFYNNEISEKSEIFDDQFSVERPDGSNFTLKIRSTKLEDSAMYFCASSIQGPSTDTQYFGPGTRLTVL.

The rearrangement uses TRBV12-3 or TRBV12-4 and TRBJ1-2; D is undetermined. CDR3 length: 13 amino acids. Trimming took off 1 base at V and 8 bases at J, with 11 bases between the two ends. The CDR3 nucleotides are TGTGCCAGCAGTTTAGGGACTACCTGGGGCTACACCTTC. Translation: CASSLGTTWGYTF.

The chain employs TRBV18 and TRBJ1-1; 8 bases match TRBD1. The V and J ends lost 3 bases and 4 bases, in that order; junction bases with no gene match: 7. CDR1 is KGHSH and CDR2 is LQKENI in the germline V gene. The CDR3 contains 15 residues. The CDR3 protein is CASSPLPGGVTEAFF. The CDR3 DNA follows: TGTGCCAGCTCACCCTTGCCAGGGGGCGTCACTGAAGCTTTCTTT.

The chain carries TRBV29-1 and TRBJ1-2; 7 nucleotides match TRBD1. The CDR3 runs 12 residues. J gave up 6 bases and V 4 bases, and 5 bases lay outside the gene matches. Germline V gene lookup returns CDR1 SQVTM and CDR2 ANQGSEA. The CDR3 region is CSVVFQGDGYTF. In nucleotides, the CDR3 is TGCAGCGTTGTATTCCAGGGGGATGGCTACACCTTC.

This clone has only one observation. The V and J genes are TRBV6-1 and TRBJ2-3; D is possibly TRBD1 (5 bases). The V gene's germline CDR1 is MNHNS and CDR2 SASEGT. This CDR3 is built from 14 residues. V was cut by 11 bases and J by 2 bases, with 17 bases left in between. The CDR3 here is CASNRRSNTDTQYF. In DNA, the CDR3 is TGTGCCTCGAACAGGCGGAGCAACACAGATACGCAGTATTTT.

The rearrangement uses TRBV5-6 and TRBJ2-1; no reliable D call. The V gene lost 0 bases and the J gene lost 1 base, with 5 bases spanning the gap. Germline-derived CDR1 and CDR2 are SGHDT and YYEEEE. The CDR3 totals 14 residues. The CDR3 loop is CASSLAGSYNEQFF. In DNA form, the CDR3 reads TGTGCCAGCAGCTTGGCCGGGTCCTACAATGAGCAGTTCTTC.

This rearrangement joins TRBV6-5 to TRBJ1-3; tentatively, D is TRBD1 (6 bases). This CDR3 has 16 residues. Germline CDR1 reads MNHEY; CDR2 reads SVGAGI. The V and J ends lost 0 bases and 0 bases respectively, with 9 bases between them. CDR3 loop: CASSYSRTASGNTIYF. The CDR3 DNA reads TGTGCCAGCAGTTACTCCAGGACAGCCTCTGGAAACACCATATATTTT.

The J gene is TRBJ1-1, the V gene TRBV3-1 (or the pseudogene TRBV3-2); TRBD1 matches 9 bases. The germline CDR1 and CDR2 sequences are LGHDT and YNNKEL (reference sequence). Trimming at V came to 3 bases and at J to 4 bases, leaving 6 bases not matched to a gene. This CDR3 region has 15 residues. DNA of the CDR3: TGTGCCAGCAGCCAGTCGGGACAGGGAGGCACTGAAGCTTTCTTT. Translated: CASSQSGQGGTEAFF.

The chain has TRBV4-3 and TRBJ1-4, with D hard to call. Germline V gene sequence: CDR1 LGHNA, CDR2 YSLEER. The CDR3 sequence is 16 residues long. With 4 bases removed from V and 1 base from J, the gap between germline ends came to 13 bases. The CDR3 coding sequence is TGCGCCAGCAGCCGCTTCCCCCGGGGAACTAATGAAAAACTGTTTTTT. Translation gives CASSRFPRGTNEKLFF.

V gene TRBV6-6 combines with J gene TRBJ1-1; D gene uncertain. The CDR3 totals 12 residues. In germline, CDR1 is MNHNY, CDR2 SVGAGI (reference sequence). Deletions cut 0 bases from V and 8 bases from J, with 7 bases between. The CDR3 loop reads CASSYSREEAFF. DNA of the CDR3: TGTGCCAGCAGTTACTCGCGGGAGGAAGCTTTCTTT.

The chain couples TRBV5-1 to TRBJ2-5, with 9 bases aligning to TRBD1. Trimming took 2 bases from V and 3 from J; bases not matched to a gene: 14. The CDR3 runs 18 residues. Looked up from germline, CDR1 is SGHRS and CDR2 is YFSETQ. The CDR3 region is CASSLRRASTGGEETQYF. The CDR3 DNA reads as TGCGCCAGCAGCTTAAGACGGGCATCGACAGGGGGGGAAGAGACCCAGTACTTC.

This clone appeared once. V usage is TRBV5-8 and J usage is TRBJ1-2; TRBD1 might be the D (6 bases). Germline values: CDR1 SGHTS, CDR2 YDEGEE. Trimming left V 1 base short and J 0 bases short, with 16 bases between. This CDR3 has 17 amino acids. This CDR3 reads CASSLYQGPLSNYGYTF. CDR3 nucleotides: TGTGCCAGCAGCTTGTACCAGGGGCCCTTATCTAACTATGGCTACACCTTC.

The chain employs TRBV6-5 and TRBJ1-1, with 8 bases fitting TRBD1. Germline lookup yields CDR1 MNHEY and CDR2 SVGAGI. The CDR3 loop spans 13 amino acids. Germline trimming cut 0 bases from V and 7 bases from J; bases unmatched to any gene: 1. The CDR3 here is CASSYSRGLEAFF. The CDR3 nucleotides are TGTGCCAGCAGTTACTCCAGGGGGCTTGAAGCTTTCTTT.

The rearrangement joins TRBV3-1 (or the pseudogene TRBV3-2) to TRBJ2-4; D is undetermined. The CDR3 length is 13 residues. Deletions cut 7 bases from V and 1 base from J, with 8 bases between. Per the germline V gene, CDR1 is LGHDT and CDR2 is YNNKEL (reference sequence). The CDR3 DNA reads TGTGCCAGCAAGGAGAGTGCCAAAAACATTCAGTACTTC. Amino acids: CASKESAKNIQYF.

This chain connects TRBV27 to TRBJ2-2; TRBD1 is a possible D gene (6 bases). Trimming pared 6 bases from V and 0 bases from J, leaving 11 bases between. CDR3 length: 15 residues. In germline, CDR1 is MNHEY, CDR2 SMNVEV (reference sequence). The CDR3 is CASRLQGPNTGELFF. The CDR3 bases are TGTGCCAGCAGACTACAGGGACCGAACACCGGGGAGCTGTTTTTT.

The chain has TRBV7-2 and TRBJ2-4, with a tentative D call TRBD2 (7 bases). The CDR3 has 14 amino acids. Germline CDR1 and CDR2: SGHTA and FQGNSA. V lost 5 bases and J 8 bases, leaving 16 bases between the germline ends. The CDR3 sequence is CASSPHKGGDIQYF. In DNA, the CDR3 is TGTGCCAGCAGCCCTCACAAGGGGGGGGACATTCAGTACTTC.

This clone has a handful of counts. The chain is built from TRBV29-1 and TRBJ1-2, with 8 bases that match TRBD1. V lost 7 bases and J lost 7; bases outside the gene matches: 5. This CDR3 spans 11 amino acids. Germline V gives CDR1 SQVTM, CDR2 ANQGSEA. DNA for the CDR3: TGCAGCGGCAGGGGGCAGGGTGGCTACACCTTC. Its translation: CSGRGQGGYTF.